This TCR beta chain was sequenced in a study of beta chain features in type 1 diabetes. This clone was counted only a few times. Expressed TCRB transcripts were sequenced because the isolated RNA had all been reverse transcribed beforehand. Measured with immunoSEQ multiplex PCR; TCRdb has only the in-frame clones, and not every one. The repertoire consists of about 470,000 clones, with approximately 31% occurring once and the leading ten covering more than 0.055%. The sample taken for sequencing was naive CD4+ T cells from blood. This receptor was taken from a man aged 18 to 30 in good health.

The CDR3 loop reads CASRSQGAYEQYF. CDR3 coding DNA: TGTGCCAGCAGGTCGCAGGGGGCCTACGAGCAGTACTTC. The V call is TRBV6-5, the J call TRBJ2-7; 7 bases fit TRBD1. V lost 6 bases, J lost 2 bases, and 4 bases stayed unmatched. CDR1 is MNHEY, CDR2 SVGAGI, per germline. CDR3 size: 13 residues.